This T cell receptor (beta chain) was documented in a study of T cell repertoires in cytomegalovirus infection. Across the study: Shared public TCR beta signatures pointed to both CMV infection and a matching HLA type.

V was shortened by 1 base and J by 4 bases, with 12 bases between the two germline ends. Germline CDR1 is MGHRA and CDR2 is YSYEKL. The CDR3 totals 15 residues. TCRdb recomputed calls from the reads with MiXCR, one row per CDR3 protein. This table holds around 340,000 distinct CDR3 sequences, almost 30% found once. Points on this clonotype: Its specificity is unknown.

V gene TRBV4-1 combines with J gene TRBJ2-3, with a tentative D call TRBD2 (5 bases). This TCR was sampled from a human donor in good health (CMV status not recorded). Some clones in this sample may be carry-over from other donors' samples. Sequencing used cultured PBMCs, obtained from culture after CMV antigen stimulation. The CDR3 loop reads CASSQVRARADTQYF. The DNA for the CDR3 is TGCGCCAGCAGCCAAGTACGGGCGAGGGCAGATACGCAGTATTTT.